There are many counts of the clone carrying this T cell receptor beta chain. Its target is not known. The template for TCR beta VDJ and CDR3 sequence profiling was genomic DNA. TCRdb re-called the reads through MiXCR, storing one row per CDR3 protein. The sample comprises some 170,000 distinct CDR3 sequences, 55% to 65% of which are singletons, and under 45% rests with the top ten. It was patients with CD8+CD57+ cell expansion by flow cytometry who were chosen for sequencing. The blood sampling took place in patients who had so far received no therapy. The V gene's germline CDR1 is SGDLS and CDR2 YYNGEE. The CDR3 runs 11 residues. V dropped 3 bases and J dropped 9 bases, with 7 bases sitting between them. This entry belongs to a study of CD8+CD57+ T cells in acquired aplastic anemia. Looking at the study overall: Mean DNA quantity obtained from sorted CD4+ and CD8+ cells was around 2.9 ug.

Findings of the study overall: Statistical testing detected no significant gap in CD8+ Simpson's diversity between patients and controls. A set of approximately 30 CD8+ CDR3 sequences was shared between patients and controls, and these sequences appeared highly expressed in patients.

This receptor was identified in a human donor with aplastic anemia. The rearrangement joins TRBV9 to TRBJ2-1; D gene unclear. The sample was sorted CD4+, CD8+, or CD8+CD57+ T cells (not recorded which) from PBMCs. CDR3 amino acids: CASSGLGEQFF. CDR3 bases: TGTGCCAGCAGCGGCTTAGGTGAGCAGTTCTTC.